The 25 T cell receptor beta chains listed next were all sequenced from one sample in a study of cytomegalovirus exposure and HLA in healthy donors. Primers: 60 Vbeta forward and 13 Jbeta reverse. The table came from immunoSEQ multiplex PCR; TCRdb's copy has only in-frame clones and leaves some out. The ten top clones account for 0.75% to 1%, within a sample of 130,000 to 150,000 clones. Sequencing was carried out using PBMCs. The receptors were gathered from a male donor in good health and CMV-seronegative.

The J gene is TRBJ2-7, the V gene TRBV11-2; D might be TRBD2 (6 bases). Germline loops: CDR1 SGHAT, CDR2 FQNNGV. This CDR3 has 13 residues. Trimming removed 5 bases from V and 3 bases from J, with 11 bases in between. The CDR3 DNA reads TGTGCCAGCAGCCGGGGACTGATCTACGAGCAGTACTTC. As protein: CASSRGLIYEQYF.

V gene TRBV19 combines with J gene TRBJ1-5, with 7 bases identical to TRBD1. The CDR3 covers 13 residues. The V segment lost 6 bases and the J segment 4 bases; nucleotides outside the gene matches: 3. Germline values: CDR1 LNHDA, CDR2 SQIVND (reference sequence). Here the CDR3 reads CASRGTVNQPQHF. The CDR3 coding sequence is TGTGCCAGTAGAGGGACAGTTAATCAGCCCCAGCATTTT. Full variable domain (missing parts from reference TRBV19 and TRBJ1-5): DGGITQSPKYLFRKEGQNVTLSCEQNLNHDAMYWYRQDPGQGLRLIYYSQIVNDFQKGDIAEGYSVSREKKESFPLTVTSAQKNPTAFYLCASRGTVNQPQHFGDGTRLSIL.

The chain links TRBV5-4 to TRBJ1-2; perhaps TRBD1 as D (5 bases). This CDR3 comprises 16 residues. The V end was cut by 5 bases, the J end by 0 bases, with 17 bases between. Germline-derived CDR1 and CDR2 are SGHNT and YYREEE (reference sequence). The CDR3 here is CASSSTTRVANYGYTF. CDR3 bases: TGTGCCAGCAGTTCAACGACCAGGGTAGCTAACTATGGCTACACCTTC.

The chain couples TRBV4-3 to TRBJ2-3; 7 nucleotides line up with TRBD2. V trimming: 0 bases; J trimming: 4 bases; junction bases outside the gene matches: 10. Germline CDR1 LGHNA, CDR2 YSLEER. CDR3 size: 17 residues. The CDR3 sequence: CASSQDGGGTMPDTQYF. The CDR3 nucleotides read TGCGCCAGCAGCCAAGATGGGGGGGGAACGATGCCAGATACGCAGTATTTT.

The chain carries TRBV5-1 and TRBJ2-6; 7 positions match TRBD1. CDR3 length equals 18 residues. Trimming took 0 bases from V and 2 from J; bases not matched to a gene: 8. The germline V gene has CDR1 SGHRS and CDR2 YFSETQ. The CDR3 spells CASSLVVTGITGANVLTF. CDR3 nucleotide sequence: TGCGCCAGCAGCTTGGTTGTGACAGGGATTACTGGGGCCAACGTCCTGACTTTC.

The J gene is TRBJ2-7, the V gene TRBV7-9, with 7 bases lining up with TRBD1. This CDR3 comprises 13 residues. Unmatched junction bases numbered 5, after V lost 5 bases and J lost 4 bases. Germline CDR1 is SEHNR and CDR2 is FQNEAQ (reference sequence). CDR3 sequence: CASSRDSLYEQYF. CDR3 coding DNA: TGTGCCAGCAGCCGGGACAGTCTGTACGAGCAGTACTTC.

The V and J genes are TRBV29-1 and TRBJ1-2; D gene ambiguous. CDR3 length: 13 amino acids. Germline CDR1 is SQVTM and CDR2 is ANQGSEA. Trimming cost V 2 bases and J 2 bases, with 9 bases left between them. CDR3 region: CSVERSRNYGYTF. In DNA, the CDR3 is TGCAGCGTTGAAAGAAGTCGGAACTATGGCTACACCTTC.

V gene TRBV5-1 combines with J gene TRBJ2-7; TRBD2 matches at 10 bases. This CDR3 spans 15 amino acids. The germline gives CDR1 SGHRS, CDR2 YFSETQ. The junction had 9 bases not matched to a gene; V was cut back by 5 bases and J by 4 bases. The chain's CDR3 is CASRPRGTSAYEQYF. CDR3 DNA sequence: TGCGCCAGCAGGCCACGCGGGACTAGCGCATACGAGCAGTACTTC.

V is TRBV19 and J is TRBJ1-1, with a weak D call TRBD1 (5 bases). The V and J ends lost 4 bases and 7 bases respectively, with 13 bases between them. This CDR3 contains 13 residues. The germline gives CDR1 LNHDA, CDR2 SQIVND (reference sequence). Here the CDR3 reads CASSRLQGGEAFF. The DNA for the CDR3 is TGTGCCAGTAGTAGATTGCAGGGAGGTGAAGCTTTCTTT.

V gene TRBV4-1 combines with J gene TRBJ1-1; possibly TRBD1 for D (5 bases). The CDR3 runs 15 residues. V was cut by 4 bases and J by 4 bases, with 16 bases left in between. Germline CDR1 reads MGHRA; CDR2 reads YSYEKL. The CDR3 DNA sequence: TGCGCCAGCAGCCTGGGGGGGATGAGGGTCACTGAAGCTTTCTTT. This translates into CASSLGGMRVTEAFF.

The chain recombines TRBV7-8 with TRBJ2-2, with a tentative D call TRBD1 (5 bases). This CDR3 region has 16 residues. Germline V gene data show CDR1 as SGHVS and CDR2 as FQNEAQ. V shed 1 base and J shed 0 bases, with 9 bases lying between them. The CDR3 sequence: CASSLDGRANTGELFF. DNA of the CDR3: TGTGCCAGCAGCTTAGACGGCAGGGCGAACACCGGGGAGCTGTTTTTT.

This chain links TRBV30 with TRBJ2-2, with 10 bases matching TRBD2. Germline V lookup: CDR1 GTSNPN, CDR2 SVGIG (reference sequence). This CDR3 has 15 amino acids. The CDR3 reads CATEVTSGFTGELFF. The CDR3 bases are TGTGCGACGGAAGTGACTAGCGGGTTCACCGGGGAGCTGTTTTTT. Combining the CDR3 with reference TRBV30 and TRBJ2-2 gives the whole variable domain SQTIHQWPATLVQPVGSPLSLECTVEGTSNPNLYWYRQAAGRGLQLLFYSVGIGQISSEVPQNLSASRPQDRQFILSSKKLLLSDSGFYLCATEVTSGFTGELFFGEGSRLTVL.

The chain couples TRBV30 to TRBJ1-2; D might be TRBD1 (5 bases). Germline V lookup: CDR1 GTSNPN, CDR2 SVGIG (reference sequence). V was trimmed by 8 bases and J by 0 bases, leaving 13 bases between them. The CDR3 spans 13 residues. Here the CDR3 DNA reads TGTGCCAGTGCGGGGCCGTCTAACTATGGCTACACCTTC. Protein sequence: CASAGPSNYGYTF.

The chain uses TRBV7-8 and TRBJ1-3, with 7 positions matching TRBD1. Germline CDR1 SGHVS, CDR2 FQNEAQ. The V gene end was trimmed by 5 bases and the J gene end by 0 bases; junction bases not matched to a gene: 4. The CDR3 covers 15 residues. The CDR3 DNA reads TGTGCCAGCAGCCGGGACAGCATCTCTGGAAACACCATATATTTT. It is translated as CASSRDSISGNTIYF. The entire variable domain, with the rest obtained from reference TRBV7-8 and TRBJ1-3, is as follows: GAGVSQSPRYKVAKRGQDVALRCDPISGHVSLFWYQQALGQGPEFLTYFQNEAQLDKSGLPSDRFFAERPEGSVSTLKIQRTQQEDSAVYLCASSRDSISGNTIYFGEGSWLTVV.

This chain connects TRBV7-9 to TRBJ2-1; D perhaps matches TRBD1 (6 bases). Germline-derived CDR1 and CDR2 are SEHNR and FQNEAQ (reference sequence). The CDR3 covers 18 residues. The germline V and J ends were trimmed by 2 bases and 4 bases, with 21 bases remaining between them. CDR3 residues: CASSLPRETGYTYNEQFF. CDR3 sequence (DNA): TGTGCCAGCAGCTTACCGAGGGAGACAGGATATACTTACAATGAGCAGTTCTTC.

The chain uses TRBV29-1 and TRBJ2-7; 8 nucleotides align to TRBD1. Germline assignment: CDR1 SQVTM and CDR2 ANQGSEA. V lost 6 bases and J lost 2; bases outside the gene matches: 9. CDR3 length: 14 residues. The CDR3 sequence is CSVFGTGVTYEQYF. CDR3 DNA sequence: TGCAGCGTGTTTGGGACAGGAGTAACCTACGAGCAGTACTTC.

The chain is built from TRBV6-5 and TRBJ1-2, with 7 nucleotides matching TRBD1. Looked up from germline, CDR1 is MNHEY and CDR2 is SVGAGI. This CDR3 contains 12 residues. The V segment lost 3 bases and the J segment 8 bases; nucleotides outside the gene matches: 3. The CDR3 here is CASSYQQGGYTF. In DNA form, the CDR3 reads TGTGCCAGCAGTTATCAACAGGGGGGCTACACCTTC.

This chain uses TRBV7-2 with TRBJ1-2; the D gene is possibly TRBD1 (5 bases). V was clipped by 3 bases and J by 1 base, with 9 bases between them. This CDR3 is 14 amino acids long. Per the germline V gene, CDR1 is SGHTA and CDR2 is FQGNSA. DNA for the CDR3: TGTGCCAGCAGCTTCAGGGACTTTAACTATGGCTACACCTTC. Its translation: CASSFRDFNYGYTF.

This sequence joins TRBV6-5 and TRBJ2-2, with 10 bases aligning to TRBD1. The V segment lost 0 bases and the J segment 5 bases; nucleotides outside the gene matches: 3. Germline CDR1 reads MNHEY; CDR2 reads SVGAGI. The CDR3 extends over 16 amino acids. CDR3 amino acids: CASSYSTGGETGELFF. DNA for the CDR3: TGTGCCAGCAGTTACTCGACAGGGGGCGAGACCGGGGAGCTGTTTTTT.

The V and J genes are TRBV29-1 and TRBJ2-3, with TRBD1 identical over 8 bases. The germline V gene encodes CDR1 SQVTM and CDR2 ANQGSEA. This CDR3 region has 14 residues. Germline trimming cut 6 bases from V and 2 bases from J; bases unmatched to any gene: 7. This CDR3 is CSVSYRGNTDTQYF. The CDR3 nucleotides read TGCAGCGTCTCATACAGGGGGAACACAGATACGCAGTATTTT.

V and J are TRBV7-6 and TRBJ2-7; 8 bases are shared with TRBD2. V trimming: 2 bases; J trimming: 1 base; junction bases outside the gene matches: 10. There are 17 residues in the CDR3. The germline V gene has CDR1 SGHVS and CDR2 FNYEAQ. CDR3 in DNA: TGTGCCAGCAGCTTAAGGGCTACCGGGACTAGGTCCTACGAGCAGTACTTC. Residues: CASSLRATGTRSYEQYF.

The chain is built from TRBV5-4 and TRBJ2-5, with 11 positions matching TRBD2. This CDR3 contains 15 residues. The V gene end was trimmed by 1 base and the J gene end by 3 bases; junction bases not matched to a gene: 2. CDR1 and CDR2 (germline): SGHNT, YYREEE (reference sequence). CDR3 sequence reads: CASSLSLAGEETQYF. The CDR3 nucleotides are TGTGCCAGCAGCTTGTCACTAGCGGGGGAAGAGACCCAGTACTTC.

The V gene is TRBV6-1, the J gene TRBJ1-2; 9 bases fit TRBD1. The CDR3 is 15 amino acids. Germline V gives CDR1 MNHNS, CDR2 SASEGT. The trim removed 8 bases at V and 8 bases at J, leaving 15 bases unmatched. CDR3 in DNA: TGTGCCAGCGGGAAACCGGGACAGGGAGCCAAGGGCTACACCTTC. It encodes CASGKPGQGAKGYTF.

The rearrangement joins TRBV25-1 to TRBJ1-4; TRBD1 aligns across 8 bases. The V gene end was trimmed by 6 bases and the J gene end by 1 base; junction bases not matched to a gene: 4. This CDR3 comprises 15 residues. CDR1 is MGHDK, CDR2 SYGVNS, per germline. The CDR3 DNA reads TGTGCCAGCAGCGATACAGGGGGAACTAATGAAAAACTGTTTTTT. Amino acid sequence: CASSDTGGTNEKLFF. The whole variable domain, filled in from reference TRBV25-1 and TRBJ1-4, reads EADIYQTPRYLVIGTGKKITLECSQTMGHDKMYWYQQDPGMELHLIHYSYGVNSTEKGDLSSESTVSRIRTEHFPLTLESARPSHTSQYLCASSDTGGTNEKLFFGSGTQLSVL.

V and J are TRBV27 and TRBJ2-7, with TRBD1 matching 8 bases. There are 14 residues in the CDR3. Unmatched junction bases numbered 9, after V lost 5 bases and J lost 6 bases. From germline, CDR1 is MNHEY and CDR2 SMNVEV (reference sequence). This CDR3 reads CASSQDRELSEQYF. The DNA for the CDR3 is TGTGCCAGCAGTCAGGACAGGGAGCTCTCCGAGCAGTACTTC.